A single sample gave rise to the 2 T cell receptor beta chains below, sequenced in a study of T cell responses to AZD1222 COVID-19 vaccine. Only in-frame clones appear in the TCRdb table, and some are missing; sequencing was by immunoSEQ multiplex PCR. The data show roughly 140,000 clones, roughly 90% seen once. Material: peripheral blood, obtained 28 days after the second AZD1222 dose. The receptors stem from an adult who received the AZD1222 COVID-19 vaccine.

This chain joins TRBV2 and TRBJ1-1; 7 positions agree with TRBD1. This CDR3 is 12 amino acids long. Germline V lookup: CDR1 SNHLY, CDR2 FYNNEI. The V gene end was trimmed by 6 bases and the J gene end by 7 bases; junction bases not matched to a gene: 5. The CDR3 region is CASSEGAGEAFF. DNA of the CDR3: TGTGCCAGCAGCGAGGGGGCTGGTGAAGCTTTCTTT. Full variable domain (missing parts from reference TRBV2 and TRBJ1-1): EPEVTQTPSHQVTQMGQEVILRCVPISNHLYFYWYRQILGQKVEFLVSFYNNEISEKSEIFDDQFSVERPDGSNFTLKIRSTKLEDSAMYFCASSEGAGEAFFGQGTRLTVV.

DNA for the CDR3: TGTGCCAGCAGCCCCACGGGCCAGATAAATGGCTACACCTTC. Amino acids: CASSPTGQINGYTF. The J gene is TRBJ1-2, the V gene TRBV7-2; D is unclear. V was clipped by 5 bases and J by 6 bases, with 16 bases between them. The germline CDR1 and CDR2 sequences are SGHTA and FQGNSA. CDR3 size: 14 residues.